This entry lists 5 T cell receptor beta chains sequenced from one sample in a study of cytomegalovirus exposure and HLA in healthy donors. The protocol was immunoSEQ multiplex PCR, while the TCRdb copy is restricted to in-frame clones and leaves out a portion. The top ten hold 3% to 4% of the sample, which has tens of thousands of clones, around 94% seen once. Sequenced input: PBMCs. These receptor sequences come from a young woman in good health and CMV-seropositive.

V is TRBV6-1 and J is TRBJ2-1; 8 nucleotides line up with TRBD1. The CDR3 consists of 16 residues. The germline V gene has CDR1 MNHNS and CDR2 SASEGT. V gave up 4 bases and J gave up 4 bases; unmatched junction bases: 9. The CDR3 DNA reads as TGTGCCAGCAGTGGTGACAGGGGCGGTCGTTACAATGAGCAGTTCTTC. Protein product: CASSGDRGGRYNEQFF.

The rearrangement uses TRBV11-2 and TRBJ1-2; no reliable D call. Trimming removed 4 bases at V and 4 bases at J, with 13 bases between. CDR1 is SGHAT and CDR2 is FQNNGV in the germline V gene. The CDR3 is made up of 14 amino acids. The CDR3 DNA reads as TGTGCCAGCAGCTCCTCGAGGGCCCCCTATGGCTACACCTTC. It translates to CASSSSRAPYGYTF.

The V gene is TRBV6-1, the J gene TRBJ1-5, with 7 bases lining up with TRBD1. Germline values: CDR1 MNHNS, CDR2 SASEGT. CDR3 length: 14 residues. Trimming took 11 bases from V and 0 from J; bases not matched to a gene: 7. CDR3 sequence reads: CAVHRGDSNQPQHF. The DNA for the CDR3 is TGTGCCGTGCACAGGGGTGATAGCAATCAGCCCCAGCATTTT.

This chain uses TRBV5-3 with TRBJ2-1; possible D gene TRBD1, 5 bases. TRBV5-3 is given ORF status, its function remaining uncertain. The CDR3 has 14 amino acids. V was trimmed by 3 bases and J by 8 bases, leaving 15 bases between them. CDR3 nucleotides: TGTGCCAGAAGCTCCAGGGCCCTATCCCATGAGCAGTTCTTC. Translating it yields CARSSRALSHEQFF.

CDR3 nucleotides: TGTGCCAGCAGCCTAGGGACAGCCTACGAGCAGTACTTC. It codes for CASSLGTAYEQYF. This chain uses TRBV7-3 with TRBJ2-7, with 7 bases identical to TRBD1. The CDR3 length is 13 residues. Per the germline V gene, CDR1 is SGHTA and CDR2 is FQGTGA. Trimming took 5 bases from V and 2 from J; bases not matched to a gene: 3.